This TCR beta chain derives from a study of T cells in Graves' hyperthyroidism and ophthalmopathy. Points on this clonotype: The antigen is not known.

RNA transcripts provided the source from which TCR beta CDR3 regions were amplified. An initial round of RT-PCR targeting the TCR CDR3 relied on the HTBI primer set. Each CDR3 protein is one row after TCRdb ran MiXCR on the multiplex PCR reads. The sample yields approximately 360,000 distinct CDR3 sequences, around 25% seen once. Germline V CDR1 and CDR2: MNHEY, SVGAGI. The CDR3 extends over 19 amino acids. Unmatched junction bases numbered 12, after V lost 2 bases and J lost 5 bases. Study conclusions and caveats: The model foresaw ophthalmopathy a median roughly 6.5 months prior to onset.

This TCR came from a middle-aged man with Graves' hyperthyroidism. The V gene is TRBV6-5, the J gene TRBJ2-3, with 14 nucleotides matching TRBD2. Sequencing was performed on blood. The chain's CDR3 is CASSYLTSGRAGQLDTQYF. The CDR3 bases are TGTGCCAGCAGTTACCTGACTAGCGGGAGGGCCGGGCAATTAGATACGCAGTATTTT.